The rows below give T cell receptor beta chains drawn from one sample of a study of blood T cell repertoires in COVID-19. This table comes from immunoSEQ multiplex PCR, and its TCRdb copy is limited to in-frame clones, with some not included. The sample holds hundreds of thousands of clones; about 86% are singletons and the top ten take over 4%. What was sequenced was PBMCs or T cells enriched from blood (not recorded which). The source is a man aged 30 to 39 with acute COVID-19. Both conserved end residues are part of each CDR3. A D gene is named only where the DNA matches it firmly. Clone size is stated in some rows and not others, as once, few, many or a class when expanded.

d_call	v_call	clone_size	j_call	cdr3_aa	cdr3_nt
TRBD1	TRBV4-1	few	TRBJ2-1	CASSPALGQGGNEQFF	TGCGCCAGCAGCCCTGCCCTAGGACAGGGAGGCAATGAGCAGTTCTTC
NA	TRBV19	NA	TRBJ2-5	CASSRGNQETQYF	TGTGCCAGTAGTAGAGGTAACCAAGAGACCCAGTACTTC
NA	TRBV12-3/TRBV12-4	NA	TRBJ2-3	CASILPNHTQYF	TGTGCCAGCATTTTACCCAATCATACGCAGTATTTT
TRBD2	TRBV6-4	NA	TRBJ2-1	CASRVLAGGVGEQFF	TGTGCCAGCAGGGTACTAGCGGGAGGTGTGGGTGAGCAGTTCTTC
NA	TRBV4-1	NA	TRBJ1-5	CASSQDLAGGGQPQHF	TGCGCCAGCAGCCAAGACCTGGCGGGGGGGGGTCAGCCCCAGCATTTT
NA	TRBV27	few	TRBJ1-6	CASSLFGQTSSYNSPLHF	TGTGCCAGCAGTTTATTCGGACAGACGAGCTCCTATAATTCACCCCTCCACTTT
TRBD1	TRBV28	NA	TRBJ1-1	CASSPYRGVNTEAFF	TGTGCCAGCAGTCCATACAGGGGGGTGAACACTGAAGCTTTCTTT
NA	TRBV7-9	once	TRBJ2-5	CASSLVRNEETQYF	TGTGCCAGCAGCTTAGTTAGAAACGAAGAGACCCAGTACTTC
TRBD1	TRBV28	NA	TRBJ1-5	CASSFRTGGFMTVEQPQHF	TGTGCCAGCAGTTTCCGGACAGGGGGCTTCATGACCGTGGAGCAGCCCCAGCATTTT
TRBD2	TRBV28	many	TRBJ2-1	CASSFLVSGGANEQFF	TGTGCCAGCAGTTTTTTGGTTAGCGGGGGGGCTAATGAGCAGTTCTTC
NA	TRBV28	NA	TRBJ1-5	CASSPRNQPQHF	TGTGCCAGCAGTCCCAGGAATCAGCCCCAGCATTTT